This is a list of T cell receptor beta chains from one sample in a study of cytomegalovirus exposure and HLA in healthy donors. Repertoires were generated with immunoSEQ multiplex PCR, while TCRdb's copy carries only in-frame clones and drops some. In the table there are roughly 130,000 clones, 81% of which are singletons. The sequencing input was PBMCs. These receptors originate from a man aged 18 to 30 in good health and CMV-seronegative. Both conserved end residues are part of each CDR3. Fields, in order: J gene, D gene, V gene, clone size, CDR3 protein, CDR3 DNA. The D gene is left open where the match is weak. A clone size is listed for some rows: how often the clone was seen (once, few, many), or a class if it is expanded.

TRBJ2-7 | TRBD2 | TRBV16 | NA | CASSQSGGDEQYF | TGTGCCAGCAGCCAAAGTGGGGGGGACGAGCAGTACTTC
TRBJ1-4 | NA | TRBV4-3 | NA | CASSQEPGDFSEKLFF | TGCGCCAGCAGCCAAGAACCGGGGGATTTTAGTGAAAAACTGTTTTTT
TRBJ1-1 | NA | TRBV19 | NA | CASSIDDREYTEAFF | TGTGCCAGTAGTATAGATGACAGAGAGTACACTGAAGCTTTCTTT
TRBJ1-2 | TRBD1 | TRBV6-1 | NA | CASSEIWDSNYGYTF | TGTGCCAGCAGTGAAATTTGGGACAGCAACTATGGCTACACCTTC
TRBJ2-2 | NA | TRBV5-1 | NA | CASSPAGSGPGELFF | TGCGCCAGCAGCCCCGCAGGGTCTGGGCCCGGGGAGCTGTTTTTT
TRBJ1-6 | TRBD1 | TRBV5-1 | NA | CASSLAGQGSPLHF | TGCGCCAGCAGCTTGGCCGGACAGGGTTCACCCCTCCACTTT
TRBJ2-1 | TRBD2 | TRBV6-6 | NA | CASSRLAGEQFF | TGTGCCAGCAGCCGTTTAGCGGGAGAGCAGTTCTTC
TRBJ1-2 | NA | TRBV6-5 | NA | CASSNSVNGYTF | TGTGCCAGCAGTAACAGTGTCAACGGCTACACCTTC
TRBJ1-1 | TRBD1 | TRBV25-1 | NA | CASSEGTGRATEAFF | TGTGCCAGCAGTGAGGGGACAGGGAGGGCCACTGAAGCTTTCTTT
TRBJ1-6 | TRBD1 | TRBV7-9 | NA | CASSITGTGNSPLHF | TGTGCCAGCAGCATTACCGGGACAGGAAATTCACCCCTCCACTTT
TRBJ2-3 | NA | TRBV9 | NA | CASSLKTGSVTDTQYF | TGTGCCAGCAGCCTAAAAACAGGGTCGGTGACAGATACGCAGTATTTT
TRBJ2-3 | TRBD2 | TRBV27 | NA | CASSSIASGYTDTQYF | TGTGCCAGCAGTTCCATCGCTAGCGGGTACACAGATACGCAGTATTTT
TRBJ2-2 | NA | TRBV4-3 | NA | CASSQEAGMDNTGELFF | TGCGCCAGCAGCCAAGAGGCGGGGATGGATAACACCGGGGAGCTGTTTTTT
TRBJ2-6 | NA | TRBV4-3 | few | CASSQDPAVPGANVLTF | TGCGCCAGCAGCCAAGATCCGGCGGTCCCTGGGGCCAACGTCCTGACTTTC
TRBJ2-5 | NA | TRBV30 | NA | CAWMRQVMGETQYF | TGTGCCTGGATGCGTCAGGTCATGGGAGAGACCCAGTACTTC
TRBJ1-1 | NA | TRBV5-4 | NA | CASSLDMKSNTEAFF | TGTGCCAGCAGCTTGGATATGAAGAGTAACACTGAAGCTTTCTTT
TRBJ1-1 | NA | TRBV6-5 | NA | CATIGGGVRGAFF | TGTGCCACCATTGGGGGAGGGGTACGAGGAGCTTTCTTT
TRBJ2-3 | TRBD2 | TRBV7-2 | NA | CASSPYVGLAGTDTQYF | TGTGCCAGCAGCCCGTACGTCGGACTAGCGGGGACAGATACGCAGTATTTT
TRBJ2-1 | NA | TRBV7-9 | NA | CAWEGAFNEQFF | TGTGCCTGGGAAGGGGCCTTCAATGAGCAGTTCTTC
TRBJ1-6 | NA | TRBV14 | NA | CASSFNGNSPLHF | TGTGCCAGCAGCTTTAACGGGAATTCACCCCTCCACTTT
TRBJ1-3 | NA | TRBV6-5 | few | CASSYSVAVAGNTIYF | TGTGCCAGCAGTTACTCAGTCGCGGTTGCTGGAAACACCATATATTTT
TRBJ1-1 | NA | TRBV19 | NA | CASSITGFLPEAFF | TGTGCCAGTAGTATAACAGGGTTTCTTCCTGAAGCTTTCTTT
TRBJ2-7 | TRBD1 | TRBV27 | NA | CASSSRTGDAYEQYF | TGTGCCAGCAGTTCCCGGACAGGGGACGCCTACGAGCAGTACTTC
TRBJ2-1 | TRBD1 | TRBV19 | NA | CASSSGQSPFGANEQFF | TGTGCCAGTAGCTCGGGACAGTCCCCCTTCGGTGCGAATGAGCAGTTCTTC
TRBJ2-1 | NA | TRBV9 | NA | CASSATGTPSYNEQFF | TGTGCCAGCAGCGCAACCGGGACACCTTCCTACAATGAGCAGTTCTTC
TRBJ2-1 | NA | TRBV10-3 | NA | CAIKAGWSYNEQFF | TGTGCCATCAAAGCAGGGTGGTCCTACAATGAGCAGTTCTTC
TRBJ1-1 | NA | TRBV27 | NA | CASSLRGAEAFF | TGTGCCAGCAGTTTACGGGGGGCTGAAGCTTTCTTT
TRBJ1-1 | NA | TRBV29-1 | NA | CSVGYVMNTEAFF | TGCAGCGTTGGCTATGTTATGAACACTGAAGCTTTCTTT
TRBJ1-3 | NA | TRBV25-1 | NA | CASSGQGPDGNTIYF | TGTGCCAGCAGTGGTCAGGGGCCGGATGGAAACACCATATATTTT
TRBJ1-3 | NA | TRBV7-6 | NA | CASSLGGLAGNTIYF | TGTGCCAGCAGCTTAGGGGGGCTTGCTGGAAACACCATATATTTT
TRBJ2-2 | NA | TRBV7-2 | NA | CASSLGTPNTGELFF | TGTGCCAGCAGCTTAGGGACACCCAACACCGGGGAGCTGTTTTTT
TRBJ1-2 | NA | TRBV10-3 | NA | CAISESLQGSYGYTF | TGTGCCATCAGTGAGTCGTTGCAGGGTAGTTATGGCTACACCTTC
TRBJ2-1 | NA | TRBV12-5 | NA | CASGSGEAELRFF | TGTGCTAGTGGTTCGGGAGAGGCCGAACTAAGGTTCTTC
TRBJ2-7 | NA | TRBV18 | NA | CASSPEYLREQYF | TGTGCCAGCTCACCCGAATATCTGCGGGAGCAGTACTTC
TRBJ2-7 | TRBD1 | TRBV7-2 | once | CASSQGQVHREQYF | TGTGCCAGCAGCCAGGGACAGGTCCACCGCGAGCAGTACTTC
TRBJ1-3 | NA | TRBV28 | NA | CASSWEGNTIYF | TGTGCCAGCAGCTGGGAGGGAAACACCATATATTTT
TRBJ1-2 | TRBD1 | TRBV7-2 | NA | CASSLAGGLGYGYTF | TGTGCCAGCAGCTTGGCAGGGGGCCTGGGCTATGGCTACACCTTC
TRBJ1-5 | NA | TRBV7-9 | few | CASSLDGNSNQPQHF | TGTGCCAGCAGCTTAGACGGTAATAGCAATCAGCCCCAGCATTTT
TRBJ2-1 | TRBD1 | TRBV13 | NA | CASRRNRGLLDLNEQFF | TGTGCCAGCAGACGAAACAGGGGGCTTTTAGACCTAAATGAGCAGTTCTTC
TRBJ1-2 | NA | TRBV27 | once | CASSFDGGTWYGYTF | TGTGCCAGCAGTTTTGACGGGGGGACGTGGTATGGCTACACCTTC
TRBJ1-1 | NA | TRBV9 | NA | CASSTTTNTEAFF | TGTGCCAGCAGCACCACAACGAACACTGAAGCTTTCTTT
TRBJ1-2 | NA | TRBV14 | NA | CASSQALREGYTF | TGTGCCAGCAGCCAAGCTTTGAGGGAGGGCTACACCTTC
TRBJ2-7 | NA | TRBV29-1 | few | CSVQGNEQYF | TGCAGCGTCCAGGGTAACGAGCAGTACTTC